This T cell receptor beta chain was sequenced in a study of blood T cell repertoires in COVID-19 (TCRdb year 2020). Regarding the complete study: The collaborator samples originated in the United States, Italy and Spain and spanned the acute and convalescent phases of COVID-19. The material from the prospective study consisted of cDNA or gDNA derived from T cells, B-cell-depleted T cells, or PBMCs. Subjects who had been exposed to COVID-19, were actively infected with it, or had recovered from it provided the deeply sampled blood TCRbeta repertoires that made up the dataset. The repertoires were released in a freely available public database intended as a resource for research on the immune response to SARS-CoV-2. Samples were obtained from the ongoing ImmuneRACE study (first 160 participants) and from 950 to 1,500 subjects provided by 6 global collaborators. The sample metadata nearly always contained a de-identified subject ID, COVID-19 status, age in years and sex. Where HLA class I and class II types were available, the types were taken from metadata supplied by the sample provider, not from assay-based typing.

On the study overall, not on this receptor specifically: Clinical and demographic metadata were provided uncurated, with the amount varying by source and participant.

TCRbeta CDR3 regions were amplified from genomic DNA using the immunoSEQ Assay, a bias-controlled multiplex PCR. As for the original processing: The number of nucleated cells in each sample was estimated by amplification of reference gene primers within the assay. To quantify the absolute abundance of each unique TCRbeta CDR3 rearrangement, sequence reads were collapsed and filtered. Productive Simpson clonality was computed per sample as the square root of Simpson's diversity index over productive rearrangements. TCRdb took this table from immuneACCESS and kept in-frame rearrangements with V and J called. Such tables lack part of the clones; where checked against another copy, unresolved V genes explain under half of the gap, and the rest is unexplained. D and trimming were read from the DNA, whereas the V and J calls and clone size are those reported in that table. The sample records fewer than 150,000 clones, roughly four fifths of which are singletons. 3.5% to 5% of the sample is in the top ten clones.

Taken from cysteine to phenylalanine, the CDR3 has 15 residues. The only DNA kept is the CDR3, 45 bases in frame from the first base. V is clipped by 1 base and J by 2 bases, and the sequence between their germline boundaries is 11 bases long. Via the germline V gene (reference sequence), CDR1 is SEHNR and CDR2 FQNEAQ. The collaborating institutions used their own protocols to collect whole blood in K2EDTA tubes. For TCRbeta analysis, collaborators shipped samples as frozen whole blood, isolated PBMCs, or DNA extracted from either of those sample types. Points on this clone: Its antigen target is currently unknown. Per-base quality was not reported, and no clone a single base away is much larger than it.

The sample was peripheral blood. The sequence joins TRBV7-9 to TRBJ2-5; TRBD2 is possibly the D segment (6 matching bases). The source is a woman of 80 years or more with acute or convalescent COVID-19. The CDR3 in this case is CASSLGRDSQETQYF. At the DNA level, the sequence is TGTGCCAGCAGCTTAGGCCGGGACTCGCAAGAGACCCAGTACTTC.